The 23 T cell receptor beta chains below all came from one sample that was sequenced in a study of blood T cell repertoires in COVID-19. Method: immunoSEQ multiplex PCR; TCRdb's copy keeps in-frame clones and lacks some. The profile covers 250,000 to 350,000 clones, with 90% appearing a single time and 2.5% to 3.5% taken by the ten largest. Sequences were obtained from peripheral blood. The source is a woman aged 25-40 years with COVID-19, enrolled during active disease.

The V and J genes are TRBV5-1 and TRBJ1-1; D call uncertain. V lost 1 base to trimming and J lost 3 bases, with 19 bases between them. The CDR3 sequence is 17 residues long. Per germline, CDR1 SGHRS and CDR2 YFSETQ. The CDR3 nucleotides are TGCGCCAGCAGCTTGATGACGTCGAGGGATGGGGACACTGAAGCTTTCTTT. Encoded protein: CASSLMTSRDGDTEAFF.

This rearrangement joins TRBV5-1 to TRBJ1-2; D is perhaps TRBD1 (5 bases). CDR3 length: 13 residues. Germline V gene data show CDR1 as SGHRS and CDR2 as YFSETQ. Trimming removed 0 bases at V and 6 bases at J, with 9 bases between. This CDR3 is CASSLEGNNGYTF. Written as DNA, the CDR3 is TGCGCCAGCAGCTTGGAGGGGAATAATGGCTACACCTTC.

In DNA, the CDR3 is TGTGCCAGCAGCTTCAGTAATGAAAAACTGTTTTTT. Its translation: CASSFSNEKLFF. The chain links TRBV7-2 to TRBJ1-4; D is unclear. The germline CDR1 and CDR2 sequences are SGHTA and FQGNSA. V lost 3 bases, J lost 4 bases, and 3 bases lay in between. CDR3 size: 12 residues.

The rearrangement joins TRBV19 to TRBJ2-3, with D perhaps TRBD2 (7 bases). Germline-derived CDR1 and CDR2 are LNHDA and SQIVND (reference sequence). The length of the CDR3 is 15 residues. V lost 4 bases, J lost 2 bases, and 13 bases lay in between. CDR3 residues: CASSSWGGHTDTQYF. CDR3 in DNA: TGTGCCAGTAGTAGCTGGGGGGGCCACACAGATACGCAGTATTTT.

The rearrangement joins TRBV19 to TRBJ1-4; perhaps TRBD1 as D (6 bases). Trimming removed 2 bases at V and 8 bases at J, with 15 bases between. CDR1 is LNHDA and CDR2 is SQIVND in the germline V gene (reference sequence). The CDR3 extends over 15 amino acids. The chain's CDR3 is CASSIQTGLGEKLFF. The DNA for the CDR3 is TGTGCCAGTAGTATACAAACAGGGCTGGGAGAAAAACTGTTTTTT.

CDR3 bases: TGTGCCAGCAGCCCTACTGGTCTCGAAGCTTTCTTT. Translated, it gives CASSPTGLEAFF. This rearrangement joins TRBV6-6 to TRBJ1-1; D gene uncertain. This CDR3 region has 12 residues. V gave up 6 bases and J gave up 8 bases, with 13 bases separating them. Germline lookup yields CDR1 MNHNY and CDR2 SVGAGI (reference sequence).

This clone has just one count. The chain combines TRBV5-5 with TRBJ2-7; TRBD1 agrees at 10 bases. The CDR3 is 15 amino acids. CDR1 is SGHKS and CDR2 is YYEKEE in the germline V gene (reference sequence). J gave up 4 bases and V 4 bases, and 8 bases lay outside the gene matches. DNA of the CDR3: TGTGCCAGCAGCCTGACCGGGACAGGGGTTTACGAGCAGTACTTC. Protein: CASSLTGTGVYEQYF.

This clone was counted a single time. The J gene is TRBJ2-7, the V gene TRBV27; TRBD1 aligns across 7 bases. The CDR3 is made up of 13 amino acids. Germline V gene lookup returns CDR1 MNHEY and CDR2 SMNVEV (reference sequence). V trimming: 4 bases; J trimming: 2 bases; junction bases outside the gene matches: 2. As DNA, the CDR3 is TGTGCCAGCAGTTCGCAGGGGGCCTACGAGCAGTACTTC. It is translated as CASSSQGAYEQYF.

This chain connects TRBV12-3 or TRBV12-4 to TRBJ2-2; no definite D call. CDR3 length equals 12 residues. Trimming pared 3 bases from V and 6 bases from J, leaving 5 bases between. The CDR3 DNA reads TGTGCCAGCAGTTTCCCTCCCGGGGAGCTGTTTTTT. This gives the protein CASSFPPGELFF.

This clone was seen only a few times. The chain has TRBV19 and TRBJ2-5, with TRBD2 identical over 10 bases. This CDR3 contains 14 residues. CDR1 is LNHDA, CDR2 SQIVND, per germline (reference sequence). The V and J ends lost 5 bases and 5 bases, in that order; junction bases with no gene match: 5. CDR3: CASSSGTSAETQYF. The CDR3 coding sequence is TGTGCCAGTAGTTCCGGGACTAGCGCCGAGACCCAGTACTTC.

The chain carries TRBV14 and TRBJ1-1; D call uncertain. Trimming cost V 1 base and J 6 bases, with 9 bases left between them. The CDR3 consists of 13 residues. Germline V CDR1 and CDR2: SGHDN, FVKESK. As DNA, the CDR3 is TGTGCCAGCAGCCAAGTAAGGGAGTCTGAAGCTTTCTTT. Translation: CASSQVRESEAFF.

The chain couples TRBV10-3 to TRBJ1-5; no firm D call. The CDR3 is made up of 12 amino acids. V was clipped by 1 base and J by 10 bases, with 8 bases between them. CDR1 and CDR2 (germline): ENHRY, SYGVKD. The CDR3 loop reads CAISELEKPQHF. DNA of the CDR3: TGTGCCATCAGTGAGTTGGAGAAACCCCAGCATTTT.

The CDR3 is CASSREDRSPGNTIYF. DNA for the CDR3: TGTGCCAGCAGCCGCGAAGACAGGAGCCCTGGAAACACCATATATTTT. The gene calls are TRBV3-1 (or the pseudogene TRBV3-2) and TRBJ1-3; maybe TRBD1 (6 bases). Germline values: CDR1 LGHDT, CDR2 YNNKEL (reference sequence). V was cut by 4 bases and J by 2 bases, with 15 bases left in between. The CDR3 totals 16 residues.

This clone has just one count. The CDR3 protein is CALGEGSSYNEQFF. DNA for the CDR3: TGTGCCCTAGGGGAGGGAAGCTCCTACAATGAGCAGTTCTTC. V is TRBV5-4 and J is TRBJ2-1, with 7 bases fitting TRBD2. Germline CDR1 reads SGHNT; CDR2 reads YYREEE (reference sequence). V was pared by 10 bases and J by 0 bases, with 7 bases of the junction left unmatched. The CDR3 is 14 residues long.

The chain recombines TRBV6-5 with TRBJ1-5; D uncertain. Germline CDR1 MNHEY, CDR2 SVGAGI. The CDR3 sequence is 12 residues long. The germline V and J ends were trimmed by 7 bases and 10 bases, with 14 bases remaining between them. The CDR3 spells CASNIGIKPQHF. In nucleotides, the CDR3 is TGTGCCAGCAATATTGGCATCAAACCCCAGCATTTT.

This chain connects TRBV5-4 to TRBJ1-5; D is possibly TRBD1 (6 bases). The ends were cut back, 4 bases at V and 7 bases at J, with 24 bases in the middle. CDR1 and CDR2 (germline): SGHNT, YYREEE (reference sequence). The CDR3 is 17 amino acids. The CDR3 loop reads CASSAQARGRLLQPQHF. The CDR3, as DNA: TGTGCCAGCAGCGCCCAGGCGCGGGGGCGGCTTTTGCAGCCCCAGCATTTT.

The CDR3 is CASSPGQLAKNIQYF. In DNA form, the CDR3 reads TGTGCCAGCAGCCCGGGACAGCTAGCCAAAAACATTCAGTACTTC. J is TRBJ2-4 and V is TRBV14; 7 nucleotides match TRBD1. CDR3 length equals 15 residues. The junction had 3 bases not matched to a gene; V was cut back by 4 bases and J by 0 bases. Germline CDR1 and CDR2: SGHDN and FVKESK.

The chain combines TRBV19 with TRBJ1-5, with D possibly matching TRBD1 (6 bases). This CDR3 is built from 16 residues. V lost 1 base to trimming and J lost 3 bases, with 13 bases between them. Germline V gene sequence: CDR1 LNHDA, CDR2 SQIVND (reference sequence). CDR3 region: CASSIVVGANNQPQHF. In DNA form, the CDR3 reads TGTGCCAGTAGTATAGTGGTGGGGGCGAACAATCAGCCCCAGCATTTT.

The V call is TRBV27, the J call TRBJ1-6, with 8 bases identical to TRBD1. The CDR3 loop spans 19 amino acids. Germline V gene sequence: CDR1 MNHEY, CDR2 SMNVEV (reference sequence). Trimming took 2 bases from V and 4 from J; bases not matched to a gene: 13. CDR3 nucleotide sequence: TGTGCCAGCAGTTTAACGGCAGGGGGCGAGGGACCTTATAATTCACCCCTCCACTTT. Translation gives CASSLTAGGEGPYNSPLHF.

CDR3 nucleotide sequence: TGTGCCAGCAGTGAGGGGGCGCGGGAGACCCAGTACTTC. Translated, it gives CASSEGARETQYF. This chain connects TRBV28 to TRBJ2-5, with TRBD1 matching over 7 bases. Trimming at V came to 5 bases and at J to 5 bases, leaving 5 bases not matched to a gene. The V gene's germline CDR1 is MDHEN and CDR2 SYDVKM. The CDR3 length is 13 residues.

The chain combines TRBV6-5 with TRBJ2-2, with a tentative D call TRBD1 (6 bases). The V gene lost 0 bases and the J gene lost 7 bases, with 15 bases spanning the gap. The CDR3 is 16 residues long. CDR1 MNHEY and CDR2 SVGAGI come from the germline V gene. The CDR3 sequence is CASSYSVTGQGGELFF. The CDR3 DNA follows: TGTGCCAGCAGTTACTCGGTTACAGGGCAGGGCGGGGAGCTGTTTTTT.

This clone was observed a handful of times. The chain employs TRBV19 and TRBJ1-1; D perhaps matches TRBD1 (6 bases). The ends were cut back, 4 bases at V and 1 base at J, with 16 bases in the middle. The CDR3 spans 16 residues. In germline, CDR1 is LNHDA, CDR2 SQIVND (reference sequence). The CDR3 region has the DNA TGTGCCAGTAGTACCCTACAAGGACAGCGGAACACTGAAGCTTTCTTT. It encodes CASSTLQGQRNTEAFF.

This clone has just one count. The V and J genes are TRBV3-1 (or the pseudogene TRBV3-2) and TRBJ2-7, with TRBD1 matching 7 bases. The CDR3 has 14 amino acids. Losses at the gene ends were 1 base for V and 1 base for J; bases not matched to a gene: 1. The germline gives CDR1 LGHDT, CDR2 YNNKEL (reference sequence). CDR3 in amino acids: CASSQGQGSYEQYF. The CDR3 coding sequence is TGTGCCAGCAGCCAAGGACAGGGTTCCTACGAGCAGTACTTC.